This T cell receptor beta chain appears in the sequencing data of a study of T cell responses to AZD1222 COVID-19 vaccine. Germline CDR1 and CDR2: MNHEY and SVGAGI. The CDR3 length is 15 residues. Trimming pared 0 bases from V and 3 bases from J, leaving 11 bases between. Worth noting for this clone: Its antigen is currently unknown.

Overall study findings and caveats: Only a handful of people who got AZD1222 tested seropositive at baseline. Donors, mostly white British, included more females; clonal diversity was possibly underestimated.

Assay: immunoSEQ multiplex PCR; the TCRdb copy retains only in-frame clones and omits some. The profile shows tens of thousands of clones, around three quarters of them singletons. This sample comprised peripheral blood, obtained on day 0 of AZD1222 vaccination. The V and J genes are TRBV6-5 and TRBJ1-2; tentative D call: TRBD1 (6 bases). This sequence was found in an adult in good health. CDR3 protein: CASSYSGASDYGYTF. The CDR3 region has the DNA TGTGCCAGCAGTTACTCGGGGGCATCGGACTATGGCTACACCTTC.